What follows are 31 T cell receptor beta chains derived from one specimen sequenced in a study of shared T cell receptors in the human thymus. Sequencing was performed with immunoSEQ multiplex PCR; in TCRdb, only in-frame clones are kept and a portion is missing. Of under 450,000 clones listed, roughly 94% are singletons. Sequenced material: thymocytes. The receptors stem from a human donor.

The V gene is TRBV10-3, the J gene TRBJ2-7, with 10 bases matching TRBD1. From germline, CDR1 is ENHRY and CDR2 SYGVKD. The CDR3 has 20 amino acids. Trimming cost V 6 bases and J 3 bases; bases outside gene matches: 23. Here the CDR3 DNA reads TGTGCCATCAGATATAAACTAGACAGGGGGCGAGTGATTTTTAGCTACGAGCAGTACTTC. It encodes CAIRYKLDRGRVIFSYEQYF.

The CDR3 protein is CASTPSASYNEQFF. In DNA form, the CDR3 reads TGTGCCAGCACCCCTAGCGCCTCCTACAATGAGCAGTTCTTC. V is TRBV5-6 and J is TRBJ2-1; weak D call: TRBD2 (6 bases). Looked up from germline, CDR1 is SGHDT and CDR2 is YYEEEE. The V end lost 6 bases, the J end lost 0 bases, and 10 bases lay between the germline ends. This CDR3 comprises 14 residues.

The chain employs TRBV27 and TRBJ1-4; D might be TRBD1 (5 bases). V lost 11 bases, J lost 7 bases, and 26 bases lay in between. The CDR3 covers 16 residues. The germline gives CDR1 MNHEY, CDR2 SMNVEV (reference sequence). In nucleotides, the CDR3 is TGTGCCTCCCACTCGGGATCAGGGAGGAGGGGTGAAAAACTGTTTTTT. Translated, it gives CASHSGSGRRGEKLFF.

V usage is TRBV18 and J usage is TRBJ1-1, with D uncertain. Trimming shortened V by 5 bases and J by 4 bases, and 11 bases separated the two germline ends. Germline CDR1 and CDR2: KGHSH and LQKENI. This CDR3 spans 13 amino acids. CDR3 protein: CASSSRESTEAFF. The CDR3 DNA is TGTGCCAGCTCAAGCCGGGAGTCCACTGAAGCTTTCTTT.

The chain couples TRBV19 to TRBJ2-5; weak D call: TRBD2 (5 bases). In germline, CDR1 is LNHDA, CDR2 SQIVND (reference sequence). This CDR3 spans 18 amino acids. Deletions cut 2 bases from V and 1 base from J, with 20 bases between. CDR3 sequence reads: CASSIRAVRKPGQETQYF. DNA for the CDR3: TGTGCCAGTAGTATAAGAGCGGTTCGAAAACCGGGCCAAGAGACCCAGTACTTC.

This sequence joins TRBV7-9 and TRBJ2-3, with a tentative D call TRBD2 (5 bases). CDR3 length: 12 residues. Germline V gene sequence: CDR1 SEHNR, CDR2 FQNEAQ (reference sequence). V lost 5 bases and J lost 5, with 8 bases in between. CDR3 loop: CASSLEEDTQYF. The DNA of the CDR3 is TGTGCCAGCAGCCTGGAGGAAGATACGCAGTATTTT.

J is TRBJ1-2 and V is TRBV7-4, with 8 bases matching TRBD1. The CDR3 is 19 residues long. The germline gives CDR1 SGHVT, CDR2 SQSDAQ. Trimming at V came to 5 bases and at J to 6 bases, leaving 23 bases not matched to a gene. The chain's CDR3 is CASSRGVGDRSTPSHGYTF. Here the CDR3 DNA reads TGTGCCAGCAGCCGTGGCGTTGGGGACAGGTCTACCCCTAGTCATGGCTACACCTTC.

The chain links TRBV4-1 to TRBJ2-5; D is unclear. The CDR3 is made up of 10 amino acids. The germline gives CDR1 MGHRA, CDR2 YSYEKL. Between the trimmed V and J ends, which lost 0 bases and 7 bases, there was a span of 0 bases. The CDR3 DNA follows: TGCGCCAGCAGCCAAGAGACCCAGTACTTC. Its protein is CASSQETQYF.

This clone was detected only once. This chain links TRBV14 with TRBJ2-1, with D maybe TRBD1 (5 bases). The CDR3 sequence is 14 residues long. Germline V gene data show CDR1 as SGHDN and CDR2 as FVKESK. The V end lost 4 bases, the J end lost 0 bases, and 7 bases lay between the germline ends. In DNA form, the CDR3 reads TGTGCCAGCAGCCTAGGGGACTCCTACAATGAGCAGTTCTTC. It yields the protein CASSLGDSYNEQFF.

The J gene is TRBJ2-2, the V gene TRBV18; 8 nucleotides align to TRBD1. The junction had 4 bases not matched to a gene; V was cut back by 4 bases and J by 3 bases. In germline, CDR1 is KGHSH, CDR2 LQKENI. The CDR3 runs to 15 residues. The CDR3 DNA sequence: TGTGCCAGCTCACGCCGGGACAGGCACACCGGGGAGCTGTTTTTT. Its protein product is CASSRRDRHTGELFF.

The V and J genes are TRBV7-6 and TRBJ2-7; D is undetermined. The CDR3 sequence is 15 residues long. V was pared by 1 base and J by 7 bases, with 17 bases between. CDR1 is SGHVS and CDR2 is FNYEAQ in the germline V gene. DNA for the CDR3: TGTGCCAGCAGCTTAGGATCCGCGGCGGTAGAGGAGCAGTACTTC. Translation gives CASSLGSAAVEEQYF.

The J gene is TRBJ2-1, the V gene TRBV28; 10 nucleotides line up with TRBD2. Germline CDR1 and CDR2: MDHEN and SYDVKM. The CDR3 length is 18 residues. Trimming took 2 bases from V and 1 from J; bases not matched to a gene: 8. CDR3 residues: CASSLPPGLAASYNEQFF. The CDR3 DNA reads TGTGCCAGCAGTTTACCCCCTGGACTAGCGGCATCCTACAATGAGCAGTTCTTC.

DNA of the CDR3: TGTGCCAGCAGCTTGAGGACTAGCGGGAGGGCCTCATCCTACAATGAGCAGTTCTTC. This codes for CASSLRTSGRASSYNEQFF. This chain links TRBV5-6 with TRBJ2-1; 15 nucleotides match TRBD2. V dropped 1 base and J dropped 1; count of bases not matched to a gene: 6. The CDR3 is 19 residues long. Germline assignment: CDR1 SGHDT and CDR2 YYEEEE.

The CDR3 loop reads CASSFRRACGNQPQHF. The CDR3 coding sequence is TGTGCCAGCAGCTTCCGCAGGGCCTGTGGCAATCAGCCCCAGCATTTT. This rearrangement joins TRBV7-9 to TRBJ1-5, with D possibly matching TRBD1 (5 bases). V shed 3 bases and J shed 2 bases, with 14 bases lying between them. From germline, CDR1 is SEHNR and CDR2 FQNEAQ (reference sequence). This CDR3 region has 16 residues.

This clone has only one observation. The CDR3 here is CASSIFPGPTDTQYF. In nucleotides, the CDR3 is TGTGCCAGTAGTATTTTTCCGGGCCCCACAGATACGCAGTATTTT. The rearrangement links TRBV19 to TRBJ2-3, with D hard to call. Trimming pared 3 bases from V and 2 bases from J, leaving 12 bases between. Germline assignment: CDR1 LNHDA and CDR2 SQIVND (reference sequence). The CDR3 is made up of 15 amino acids.

This chain uses TRBV11-2 with TRBJ2-7; D is tentatively TRBD1 or TRBD2 (5 bases each). Trimming took 0 bases from V and 1 from J, leaving 13 bases between them. The CDR3 runs 16 residues. The germline gives CDR1 SGHAT, CDR2 FQNNGV. The CDR3 is CASSLDMGVSSYEQYF. The DNA for the CDR3 is TGTGCCAGCAGCTTAGATATGGGGGTGAGTTCCTACGAGCAGTACTTC. The whole variable domain, filled in from reference TRBV11-2 and TRBJ2-7, reads EAGVAQSPRYKIIEKRQSVAFWCNPISGHATLYWYQQILGQGPKLLIQFQNNGVVDDSQLPKDRFSAERLKGVDSTLKIQPAKLEDSAVYLCASSLDMGVSSYEQYFGPGTRLTVT.

The chain joins TRBV11-1 to TRBJ2-7; 10 bases line up with TRBD1. Unmatched junction bases numbered 3, after V lost 2 bases and J lost 2 bases. Germline assignment: CDR1 SGHAT and CDR2 FQDESV (reference sequence). This CDR3 comprises 15 residues. The CDR3 DNA follows: TGTGCCAGCAGCTTATGGGGGACAGGGGCCTACGAGCAGTACTTC. As protein: CASSLWGTGAYEQYF.

The rearrangement joins TRBV15 to TRBJ1-2, with D possibly TRBD1 on 5 matching bases. Trimming stripped 5 bases from V and 4 bases from J, with 11 bases between. The CDR3 has 13 residues. Per the germline V gene, CDR1 is LNHNV and CDR2 is YYDKDF (reference sequence). The CDR3 reads CATSPDRVYGYTF. The CDR3 nucleotides are TGTGCCACCAGCCCCGACAGAGTCTATGGCTACACCTTC.

The chain employs TRBV28 and TRBJ2-5; 7 nucleotides line up with TRBD2. CDR1 is MDHEN, CDR2 SYDVKM, per germline. V lost 0 bases and J lost 5; bases outside the gene matches: 3. The CDR3 runs 14 residues. The CDR3 bases are TGTGCCAGCAGTTTATGGGGGGGAGGGGAGACCCAGTACTTC. Residues: CASSLWGGGETQYF.

This clone was counted a single time. The CDR3 DNA reads TGTGCCAGCAGTTTGGAAGGTCTAGCCAGGGACAGGGTTTGGAATCAGCCCCAGCATTTT. Its translation is CASSLEGLARDRVWNQPQHF. This chain joins TRBV28 and TRBJ1-5; 9 nucleotides line up with TRBD1. Germline V gives CDR1 MDHEN, CDR2 SYDVKM. CDR3 length: 20 residues. Trimming cost V 3 bases and J 4 bases; bases outside gene matches: 19. The full variable domain, its missing parts supplied by reference TRBV28 and TRBJ1-5, is DVKVTQSSRYLVKRTGEKVFLECVQDMDHENMFWYRQDPGLGLRLIYFSYDVKMKEKGDIPEGYSVSREKKERFSLILESASTNQTSMYLCASSLEGLARDRVWNQPQHFGDGTRLSIL.

In this sample, this clone turned up once. CDR3 sequence: CASSKRMGLLSYEQYF. In DNA form, the CDR3 reads TGTGCCAGCAGCAAACGCATGGGTCTCCTATCCTACGAGCAGTACTTC. This chain links TRBV21-1 with TRBJ2-7. TRBV21-1 is a known pseudogene. This CDR3 comprises 16 residues.

V and J are TRBV27 and TRBJ2-7; perhaps D is TRBD1 or TRBD2 (5 bases each). V was clipped by 0 bases and J by 3 bases, with 12 bases between them. The CDR3 totals 15 residues. CDR1 MNHEY and CDR2 SMNVEV come from the germline V gene (reference sequence). The CDR3, as DNA: TGTGCCAGCAGTTTATCGTTGGGACGGAACTACGAGCAGTACTTC. This codes for CASSLSLGRNYEQYF.

This chain links TRBV4-3 with TRBJ2-7; 12 nucleotides align to TRBD2. The J segment lost 0 bases and the V segment lost 1 base, leaving 19 bases of the junction unmatched. Germline lookup yields CDR1 LGHNA and CDR2 YSLEER. This CDR3 has 22 residues. CDR3 loop: CASSQATQNPGLAGLSSYEQYF. The CDR3 DNA is TGCGCCAGCAGCCAAGCCACCCAAAATCCGGGACTAGCGGGCTTAAGCTCCTACGAGCAGTACTTC.

The chain carries TRBV7-2 and TRBJ2-5, with TRBD2 matching over 13 bases. V gave up 10 bases and J gave up 3 bases; unmatched junction bases: 8. This CDR3 comprises 15 residues. Germline V CDR1 and CDR2: SGHTA, FQGNSA. In nucleotides, the CDR3 is TGTGCCACCACCCCCGGGACTAGCGGGAAAGAGACCCAGTACTTC. The encoded protein is CATTPGTSGKETQYF. Full variable domain (remainder filled in from reference TRBV7-2 and TRBJ2-5): GAGVSQSPSNKVTEKGKDVELRCDPISGHTALYWYRQSLGQGLEFLIYFQGNSAPDKSGLPSDRFSAERTGGSVSTLTIQRTQQEDSAVYLCATTPGTSGKETQYFGPGTRLLVL.

This clone was counted between two and nine times. The genes are TRBV28 and TRBJ1-1; no definite D call. CDR1 MDHEN and CDR2 SYDVKM come from the germline V gene. The V gene lost 2 bases and the J gene lost 8 bases, with 6 bases spanning the gap. This CDR3 has 11 amino acids. In nucleotides, the CDR3 is TGTGCCAGCAGTTTAGGAGACGAAGCTTTCTTT. It specifies CASSLGDEAFF.

The rearrangement links TRBV27 to TRBJ2-7; either TRBD1 or TRBD2 may supply D (5 bases each). From germline, CDR1 is MNHEY and CDR2 SMNVEV (reference sequence). Deletions cut 8 bases from V and 2 bases from J, with 16 bases between. The length of the CDR3 is 14 residues. CDR3 in DNA: TGTGCCAGCGCCCCGGGGCAGACCCCCTACGAGCAGTACTTC. Amino acid sequence: CASAPGQTPYEQYF.

This chain links TRBV5-5 with TRBJ2-7; 9 nucleotides agree with TRBD1. CDR3 size: 15 residues. CDR1 SGHKS and CDR2 YYEKEE come from the germline V gene (reference sequence). With 0 bases clipped from V and 4 bases from J, the junction kept 5 bases outside the gene matches. The DNA for the CDR3 is TGTGCCAGCAGCTTGGTGGGACAGGGTCCTTACGAGCAGTACTTC. As protein: CASSLVGQGPYEQYF. Using reference TRBV5-5 and TRBJ2-7 for the parts outside the CDR3, the full variable domain is DAGVTQSPTHLIKTRGQQVTLRCSPISGHKSVSWYQQVLGQGPQFIFQYYEKEERGRGNFPDRFSARQFPNYSSELNVNALLLGDSALYLCASSLVGQGPYEQYFGPGTRLTVT.

The chain links TRBV27 to TRBJ1-5; a possible D gene is TRBD1 (6 bases). CDR1 is MNHEY, CDR2 SMNVEV, per germline (reference sequence). This CDR3 region has 15 residues. Trimming stripped 3 bases from V and 7 bases from J, with 16 bases between. The DNA of the CDR3 is TGTGCCAGCAGTTTGCAGACAGGTGGTTCGCAGCCCCAGCATTTT. Protein product: CASSLQTGGSQPQHF.

This clone was recorded only once. The gene calls are TRBV28 and TRBJ2-7, with 7 bases aligning to TRBD2. The CDR3 is 15 residues long. V lost 8 bases to trimming and J lost 6 bases; unmatched junction nucleotides: 16. CDR1 and CDR2 from the germline V gene are MDHEN and SYDVKM. CDR3 bases: TGTGCCAGCCAGCCTCGAGCGGGACCTTTCTTCGAGCAGTACTTC. Protein: CASQPRAGPFFEQYF.

The V and J genes are TRBV7-3 and TRBJ2-3; TRBD2 matches at 8 bases. The germline V gene has CDR1 SGHTA and CDR2 FQGTGA. This CDR3 has 15 amino acids. Trimming cost V 5 bases and J 6 bases; bases outside gene matches: 10. The CDR3 bases are TGTGCCAGCAGCCCCCCGGGAGGGAGTACGGATACGCAGTATTTT. Its translation is CASSPPGGSTDTQYF.

The CDR3 here is CASTQRAQYF. CDR3 nucleotide sequence: TGTGCCAGCACTCAAAGGGCGCAGTACTTC. The J gene is TRBJ2-5, the V gene TRBV2; the D is unclear. The germline gives CDR1 SNHLY, CDR2 FYNNEI. This CDR3 has 10 amino acids. V lost 7 bases, J lost 11 bases, and 11 bases lay in between.